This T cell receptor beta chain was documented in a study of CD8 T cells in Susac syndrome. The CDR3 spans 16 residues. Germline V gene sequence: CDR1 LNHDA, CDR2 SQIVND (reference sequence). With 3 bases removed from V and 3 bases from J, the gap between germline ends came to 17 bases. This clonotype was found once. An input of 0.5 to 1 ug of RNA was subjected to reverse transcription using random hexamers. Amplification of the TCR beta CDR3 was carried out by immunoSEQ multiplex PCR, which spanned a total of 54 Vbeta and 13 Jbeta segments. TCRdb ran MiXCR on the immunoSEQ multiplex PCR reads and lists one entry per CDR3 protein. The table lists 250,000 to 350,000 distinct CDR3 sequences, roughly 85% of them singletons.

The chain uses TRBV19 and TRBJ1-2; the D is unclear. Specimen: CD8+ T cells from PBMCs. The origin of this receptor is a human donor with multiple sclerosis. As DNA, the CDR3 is TGTGCCAGTAGTATCGTCGTCGGGGATAGGTACTATGGCTACACCTTC. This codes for CASSIVVGDRYYGYTF.